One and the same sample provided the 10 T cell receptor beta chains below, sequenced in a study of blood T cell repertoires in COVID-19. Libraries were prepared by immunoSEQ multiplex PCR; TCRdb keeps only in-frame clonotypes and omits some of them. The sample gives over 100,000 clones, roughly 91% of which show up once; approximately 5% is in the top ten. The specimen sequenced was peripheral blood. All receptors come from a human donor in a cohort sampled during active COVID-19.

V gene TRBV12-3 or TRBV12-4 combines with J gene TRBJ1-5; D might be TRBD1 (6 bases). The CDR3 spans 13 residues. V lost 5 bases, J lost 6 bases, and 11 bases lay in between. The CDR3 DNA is TGTGCCAGCAGTCCAGGGGAGGGTCAGCCCCAGCATTTT. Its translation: CASSPGEGQPQHF.

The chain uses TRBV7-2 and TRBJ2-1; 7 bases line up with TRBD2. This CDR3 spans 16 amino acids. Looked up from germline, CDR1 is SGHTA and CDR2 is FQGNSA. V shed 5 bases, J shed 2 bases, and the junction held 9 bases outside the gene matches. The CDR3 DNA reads TGTGCCAGCAGCGACATCGGGAGGATCCCCTACAATGAGCAGTTCTTC. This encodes CASSDIGRIPYNEQFF.

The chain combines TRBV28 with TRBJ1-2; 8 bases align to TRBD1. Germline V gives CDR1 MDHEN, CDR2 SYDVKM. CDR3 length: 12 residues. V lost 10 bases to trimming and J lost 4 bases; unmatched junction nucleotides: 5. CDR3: CAIQGALYGYTF. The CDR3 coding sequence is TGTGCCATCCAGGGGGCCCTCTATGGCTACACCTTC.

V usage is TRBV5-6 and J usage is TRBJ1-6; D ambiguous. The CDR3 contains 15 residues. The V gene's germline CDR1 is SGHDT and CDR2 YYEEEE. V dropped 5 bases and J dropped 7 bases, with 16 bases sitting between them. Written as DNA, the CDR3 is TGTGCCAGCAGACTGGAGGGTGGAGGGAATTCACCCCTCCACTTT. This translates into CASRLEGGGNSPLHF.

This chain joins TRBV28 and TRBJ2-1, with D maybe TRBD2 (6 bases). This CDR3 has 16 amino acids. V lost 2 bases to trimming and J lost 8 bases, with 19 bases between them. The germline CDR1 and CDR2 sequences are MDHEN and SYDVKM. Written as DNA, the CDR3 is TGTGCCAGCAGTTTACGAGGAGCCGGCGGGACCCATGAGCAGTTCTTC. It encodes CASSLRGAGGTHEQFF.

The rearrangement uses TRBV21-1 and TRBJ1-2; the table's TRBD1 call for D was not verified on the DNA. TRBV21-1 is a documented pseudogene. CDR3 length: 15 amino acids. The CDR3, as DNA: TGTGCCAGCATAAAAGAAACTACGACAGCCCCTGGCTACACCTTC. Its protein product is CASIKETTTAPGYTF.

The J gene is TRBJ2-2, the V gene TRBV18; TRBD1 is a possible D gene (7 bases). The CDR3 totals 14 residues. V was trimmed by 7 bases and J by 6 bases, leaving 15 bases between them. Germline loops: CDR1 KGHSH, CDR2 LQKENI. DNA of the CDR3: TGTGCCAGCTTGGAGGGGGCGGCCTCCGGGGAGCTGTTTTTT. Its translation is CASLEGAASGELFF.

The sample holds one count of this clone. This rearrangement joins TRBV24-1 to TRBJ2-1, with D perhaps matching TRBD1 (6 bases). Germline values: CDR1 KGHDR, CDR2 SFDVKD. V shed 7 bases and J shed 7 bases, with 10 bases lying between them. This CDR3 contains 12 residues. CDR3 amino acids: CATRGQGNEQFF. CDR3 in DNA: TGTGCCACCAGGGGCCAGGGGAATGAGCAGTTCTTC.

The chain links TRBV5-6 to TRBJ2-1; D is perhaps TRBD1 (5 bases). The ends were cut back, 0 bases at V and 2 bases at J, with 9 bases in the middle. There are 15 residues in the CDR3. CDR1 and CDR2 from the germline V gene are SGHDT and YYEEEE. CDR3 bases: TGTGCCAGCAGCTTGGGTCAGGGCCCCTACAATGAGCAGTTCTTC. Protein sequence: CASSLGQGPYNEQFF. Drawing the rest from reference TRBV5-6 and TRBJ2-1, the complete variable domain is DAGVTQSPTHLIKTRGQQVTLRCSPKSGHDTVSWYQQALGQGPQFIFQYYEEEERQRGNFPDRFSGHQFPNYSSELNVNALLLGDSALYLCASSLGQGPYNEQFFGPGTRLTVL.

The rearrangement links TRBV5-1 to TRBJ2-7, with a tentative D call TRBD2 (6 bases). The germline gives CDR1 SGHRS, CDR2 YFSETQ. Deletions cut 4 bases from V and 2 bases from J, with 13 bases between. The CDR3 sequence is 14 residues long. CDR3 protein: CASSPGGRTYEQYF. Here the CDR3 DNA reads TGCGCCAGCAGCCCCGGGGGTCGAACCTACGAGCAGTACTTC.